This T cell receptor beta chain came from a study of T cells in Graves' hyperthyroidism and ophthalmopathy. The V gene lost 6 bases and the J gene lost 0 bases, with 11 bases spanning the gap. The CDR3 spans 14 residues. Germline assignment: CDR1 MNHNS and CDR2 SASEGT. Researchers barred patients who had uncontrolled infection, other autoimmune disease, pregnancy or lactation. Amplification yielded TCR beta CDR3 regions, with RNA transcripts as the source. First-round RT-PCR with HTBI primers amplified the TCR CDR3 region. TCRdb re-derived calls from the multiplex PCR reads in MiXCR, one entry per CDR3 protein. The sample has around 700,000 distinct CDR3 sequences; over 15% are singletons. This clonotype has only a few counts. Its antigen is still unknown. Points from the study as a whole: Ophthalmopathy onset followed model prediction by a median around 6.9 months.

The clonotype was recovered from a woman in her forties or fifties with Graves' hyperthyroidism that later progressed to Graves' ophthalmopathy. The sequenced sample was blood. The genes are TRBV6-1 and TRBJ1-2, with TRBD1 as a possible D gene (6 bases). The CDR3 coding sequence is TGTGCCAGCAGCAGGGACAAGACTAACTATGGCTACACCTTC. Its translation: CASSRDKTNYGYTF.